This T cell receptor beta chain was sequenced in a study of shared clonotypes between healthy human individuals. Sequencing used immunoSEQ multiplex PCR; TCRdb keeps in-frame clones, though not all of them. This table holds about 1.5 million clones, roughly 98% found once. Memory CD4+ cells were the fraction left after CD45RA+ naive selection. The CDR3 is 11 residues long. V dropped 10 bases and J dropped 2 bases, with 9 bases sitting between them. Germline lookup yields CDR1 SGHAT and CDR2 FQNNGV. The chain links TRBV11-2 to TRBJ2-7; D unresolved. Specimen: naive CD4+ T cells sorted from blood. This sample's subset: CD45RA+ positively selected. The receptor comes from a man younger than 45 in good health. As DNA, the CDR3 is TGTGCCACCAGAGGCGCCTACGAGCAGTACTTC. It translates to CATRGAYEQYF. Combining the CDR3 with reference TRBV11-2 and TRBJ2-7 gives the whole variable domain EAGVAQSPRYKIIEKRQSVAFWCNPISGHATLYWYQQILGQGPKLLIQFQNNGVVDDSQLPKDRFSAERLKGVDSTLKIQPAKLEDSAVYLCATRGAYEQYFGPGTRLTVT.